The 22 T cell receptor beta chains below were found in one sample sequenced in a study of graft-versus-host responses after intestinal transplantation. The method was immunoSEQ multiplex PCR; TCRdb's version includes in-frame clones alone and lacks a portion of them. The sample lists some 8,200 clones; roughly 92% were seen once. This specimen consisted of PBMCs, obtained around 31 days after intestinal transplant. All receptors come from a human patient who received an intestinal transplant, so some T cells may come from the graft donor.

The chain employs TRBV9 and TRBJ2-1; TRBD2 agrees at 10 bases. In germline, CDR1 is SGDLS, CDR2 YYNGEE. This CDR3 region has 17 residues. The junction had 11 bases not matched to a gene; V was cut back by 0 bases and J by 8 bases. CDR3 bases: TGTGCCAGCAGCGTAGAAGCGGTAGCGGGGGGCCTGGATGAGCAGTTCTTC. Translation: CASSVEAVAGGLDEQFF.

V is TRBV20-1 and J is TRBJ2-7; D not resolved. The germline V gene encodes CDR1 DFQATT and CDR2 SNEGSKA (reference sequence). The germline V and J ends were trimmed by 1 base and 6 bases, with 7 bases remaining between them. CDR3 length: 11 residues. The CDR3 loop is CSARAGLEQYF. CDR3 in DNA: TGCAGTGCTAGAGCTGGGCTCGAGCAGTACTTC.

The rearrangement links TRBV15 to TRBJ1-4; no clear D gene. V lost 1 base to trimming and J lost 8 bases, with 8 bases between them. CDR1 and CDR2 (germline): LNHNV, YYDKDF (reference sequence). The CDR3 runs 13 residues. CDR3 in amino acids: CATSRVGHEKLFF. As DNA, the CDR3 is TGTGCCACCAGCAGAGTGGGCCACGAAAAACTGTTTTTT.

The DNA of the CDR3 is TGTGCCAGCAGCCCCAGGCCGTATGAAGCTTTCTTT. The encoded protein is CASSPRPYEAFF. The V gene is TRBV11-2, the J gene TRBJ1-1; D remains ambiguous. From germline, CDR1 is SGHAT and CDR2 FQNNGV. There are 12 residues in the CDR3. V lost 5 bases and J 7 bases, leaving 11 bases between the germline ends. Looking up the rest from reference TRBV11-2 and TRBJ1-1 gives the full variable domain: EAGVAQSPRYKIIEKRQSVAFWCNPISGHATLYWYQQILGQGPKLLIQFQNNGVVDDSQLPKDRFSAERLKGVDSTLKIQPAKLEDSAVYLCASSPRPYEAFFGQGTRLTVV.

This chain connects TRBV6-1 to TRBJ1-1; 8 bases match TRBD1. The J segment lost 4 bases and the V segment lost 3 bases, leaving 4 bases of the junction unmatched. Germline V gene lookup returns CDR1 MNHNS and CDR2 SASEGT. The CDR3 loop spans 14 amino acids. CDR3 in amino acids: CASSDTGGTTEAFF. CDR3 nucleotides: TGTGCCAGCAGTGACACAGGGGGGACCACTGAAGCTTTCTTT.

The chain has TRBV2 and TRBJ1-1; unclear D gene. The ends were cut back, 3 bases at V and 3 bases at J, with 8 bases in the middle. Germline-derived CDR1 and CDR2 are SNHLY and FYNNEI. The CDR3 is 13 amino acids. The CDR3 coding sequence is TGTGCCAGCAGTGATTGGGTCCACACTGAAGCTTTCTTT. It codes for CASSDWVHTEAFF.

V and J are TRBV5-1 and TRBJ2-7; 10 positions agree with TRBD1. The germline V gene encodes CDR1 SGHRS and CDR2 YFSETQ. CDR3 length: 12 amino acids. The V segment lost 6 bases and the J segment 5 bases; nucleotides outside the gene matches: 2. For the CDR3, the DNA is TGCGCCAGCACGGGACAGGGGAACGAGCAGTACTTC. Amino acids: CASTGQGNEQYF.

The chain links TRBV23-1 to TRBJ1-3; tentatively, D is TRBD1 (5 bases). TRBV23-1 is annotated as an ORF whose role is uncertain. The germline V and J ends were trimmed by 4 bases and 0 bases, with 10 bases remaining between them. The CDR3 spans 15 residues. CDR3 residues: CASSPRGFSGNTIYF. The DNA for the CDR3 is TGCGCCAGCAGTCCTAGGGGCTTCTCTGGAAACACCATATATTTT.

This chain joins TRBV19 and TRBJ2-3, with 8 bases identical to TRBD2. Trimming at V came to 1 base and at J to 3 bases, leaving 3 bases not matched to a gene. Germline lookup yields CDR1 LNHDA and CDR2 SQIVND (reference sequence). The CDR3 has 15 residues. The CDR3 loop reads CASSIGLAGTDTQYF. In nucleotides, the CDR3 is TGTGCCAGTAGTATAGGGTTAGCGGGGACAGATACGCAGTATTTT.

V is TRBV2 and J is TRBJ2-1, with 7 bases aligning to TRBD2. Germline trimming cut 6 bases from V and 4 bases from J; bases unmatched to any gene: 12. Germline CDR1 reads SNHLY; CDR2 reads FYNNEI. The CDR3 loop spans 16 amino acids. The CDR3 DNA is TGTGCCAGCAGGTTAGCGGGCGGGGAGGCATACAATGAGCAGTTCTTC. This translates into CASRLAGGEAYNEQFF.

V is TRBV6-6 and J is TRBJ1-2; D is ambiguous. Germline-derived CDR1 and CDR2 are MNHNY and SVGAGI (reference sequence). V was clipped by 2 bases and J by 4 bases, with 8 bases between them. The CDR3 consists of 13 residues. CDR3 nucleotides: TGTGCCAGCAGTTACGGCATTCTCTATGGCTACACCTTC. Translated: CASSYGILYGYTF.

V usage is TRBV27 and J usage is TRBJ1-5; possibly TRBD1 for D (5 bases). The germline V gene encodes CDR1 MNHEY and CDR2 SMNVEV (reference sequence). This CDR3 is built from 14 residues. V was clipped by 3 bases and J by 5 bases, with 11 bases between them. CDR3 loop: CASSFGGGDQPQHF. DNA of the CDR3: TGTGCCAGCAGTTTTGGCGGGGGGGATCAGCCCCAGCATTTT.

V usage is TRBV5-4 and J usage is TRBJ1-2, with 9 bases lining up with TRBD1. This CDR3 contains 14 residues. In germline, CDR1 is SGHNT, CDR2 YYREEE (reference sequence). V lost 3 bases, J lost 7 bases, and 7 bases stayed unmatched. The CDR3 DNA is TGTGCCAGCAGCTGGGGGGACAGGGTTCGTGGCTACACCTTC. This translates into CASSWGDRVRGYTF.

This clone has just one count. The genes are TRBV5-4 and TRBJ2-5, with D possibly TRBD1 on 5 matching bases. The germline V and J ends were trimmed by 5 bases and 5 bases, with 7 bases remaining between them. The CDR3 totals 11 residues. Germline V lookup: CDR1 SGHNT, CDR2 YYREEE (reference sequence). The CDR3 coding sequence is TGTGCCAGCAGTTCAGGGGAGACCCAGTACTTC. Amino acid sequence: CASSSGETQYF.

The V call is TRBV19, the J call TRBJ2-4, with TRBD1 matching 12 bases. The CDR3 length is 14 residues. V lost 4 bases and J lost 9; bases outside the gene matches: 4. Germline V gene lookup returns CDR1 LNHDA and CDR2 SQIVND (reference sequence). CDR3 DNA sequence: TGTGCCAGTAGTAGGGGACAGGGGGCGCGCATTCAGTACTTC. It encodes CASSRGQGARIQYF.

The chain uses TRBV27 and TRBJ2-1; 8 bases fit TRBD2. Germline lookup yields CDR1 MNHEY and CDR2 SMNVEV (reference sequence). V shed 10 bases and J 4 bases; nucleotides not matched to a gene: 12. The CDR3 totals 15 residues. CDR3 sequence reads: CATQGYGGAYNEQFF. In nucleotides, the CDR3 is TGTGCCACCCAGGGCTACGGGGGGGCGTACAATGAGCAGTTCTTC.

This clone showed up just once. The rearrangement uses TRBV9 and TRBJ1-2; D is unclear. V was clipped by 0 bases and J by 8 bases, with 17 bases between them. CDR3 size: 15 residues. Germline-derived CDR1 and CDR2 are SGDLS and YYNGEE. This CDR3 reads CASSVDGGLGRGYTF. Here the CDR3 DNA reads TGTGCCAGCAGCGTAGATGGAGGCCTGGGGAGGGGCTACACCTTC.

The chain employs TRBV9 and TRBJ1-1; D is unclear. The CDR3 totals 14 residues. V dropped 0 bases and J dropped 0 bases, with 6 bases sitting between them. The germline CDR1 and CDR2 sequences are SGDLS and YYNGEE. The CDR3 loop is CASSVGPVNTEAFF. The CDR3 DNA is TGTGCCAGCAGCGTAGGGCCAGTGAACACTGAAGCTTTCTTT.

V is TRBV11-2 and J is TRBJ1-2; D not resolved. The CDR3 runs to 13 residues. Germline loops: CDR1 SGHAT, CDR2 FQNNGV. V dropped 5 bases and J dropped 10 bases, with 17 bases sitting between them. The CDR3 sequence: CASSLHPEVDYTF. CDR3 sequence (DNA): TGTGCCAGCAGCCTCCACCCCGAGGTTGACTACACCTTC.

Written as DNA, the CDR3 is TGTGCCAGTACCCCCCCCGGGACTGGAAACACCATATATTTT. As protein: CASTPPGTGNTIYF. The chain links TRBV19 to TRBJ1-3; D is ambiguous. Germline V gives CDR1 LNHDA, CDR2 SQIVND (reference sequence). The CDR3 sequence is 14 residues long. Between the trimmed V and J ends, which lost 7 bases and 2 bases, there was a span of 12 bases.

This clone occurred once. This chain connects TRBV2 to TRBJ2-1, with D tentatively TRBD2 (5 bases). Trimming shortened V by 4 bases and J by 0 bases, and 13 bases separated the two germline ends. CDR1 SNHLY and CDR2 FYNNEI come from the germline V gene. The CDR3 length is 16 residues. The CDR3 DNA follows: TGTGCCAGCAGTGGGTCCAGACTAAGCTCCTACAATGAGCAGTTCTTC. Translating it yields CASSGSRLSSYNEQFF.

The chain recombines TRBV5-1 with TRBJ2-3; the D gene is possibly TRBD1 (5 bases). The CDR3 runs to 15 residues. Germline V gene lookup returns CDR1 SGHRS and CDR2 YFSETQ. The germline V and J ends were trimmed by 1 base and 0 bases, with 9 bases remaining between them. CDR3 amino acids: CASSLRQSSTDTQYF. The CDR3 DNA follows: TGCGCCAGCAGCTTGAGACAGAGTAGCACAGATACGCAGTATTTT.